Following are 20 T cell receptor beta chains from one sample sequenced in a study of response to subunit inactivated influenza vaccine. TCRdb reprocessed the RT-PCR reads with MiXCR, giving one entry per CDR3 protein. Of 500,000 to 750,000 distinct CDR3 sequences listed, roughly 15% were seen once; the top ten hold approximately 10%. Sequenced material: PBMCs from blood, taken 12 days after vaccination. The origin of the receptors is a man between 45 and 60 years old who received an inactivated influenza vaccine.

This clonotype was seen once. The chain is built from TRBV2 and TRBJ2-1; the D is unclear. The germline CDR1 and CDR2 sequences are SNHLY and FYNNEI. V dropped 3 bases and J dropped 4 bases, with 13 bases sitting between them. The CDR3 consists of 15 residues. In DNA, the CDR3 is TGTGCCAGCAGTGATATAAGCGTATCTTACAATGAGCAGTTCTTC. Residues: CASSDISVSYNEQFF.

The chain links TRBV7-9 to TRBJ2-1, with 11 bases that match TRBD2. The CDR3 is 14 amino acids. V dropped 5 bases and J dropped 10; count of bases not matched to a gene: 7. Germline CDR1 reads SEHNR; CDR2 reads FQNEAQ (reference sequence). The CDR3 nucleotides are TGTGCCAGCAGCGCACCGGGACTAGCGGCAGAGCAGTTCTTC. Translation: CASSAPGLAAEQFF.

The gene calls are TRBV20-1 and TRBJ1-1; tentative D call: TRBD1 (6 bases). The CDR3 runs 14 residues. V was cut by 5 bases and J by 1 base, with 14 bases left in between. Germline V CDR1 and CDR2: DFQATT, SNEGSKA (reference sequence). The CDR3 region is CSAARGARNTEAFF. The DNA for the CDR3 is TGCAGTGCTGCGAGGGGGGCAAGGAACACTGAAGCTTTCTTT.

The CDR3 spells CASSRTIQQWSADTQYF. The CDR3 DNA is TGTGCCAGCAGCCGCACTATTCAACAGTGGTCGGCAGATACGCAGTATTTT. This chain connects TRBV5-6 to TRBJ2-3; D remains unclear. The CDR3 has 17 amino acids. Germline values: CDR1 SGHDT, CDR2 YYEEEE. Between the trimmed V and J ends, which lost 4 bases and 4 bases, there was a span of 22 bases.

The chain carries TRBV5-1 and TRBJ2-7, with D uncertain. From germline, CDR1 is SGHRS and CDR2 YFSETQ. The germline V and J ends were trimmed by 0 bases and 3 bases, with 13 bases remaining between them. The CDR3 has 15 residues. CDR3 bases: TGCGCCAGCAGCTTGGTCTCTAGGTTAATCTACGAGCAGTACTTC. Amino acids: CASSLVSRLIYEQYF.

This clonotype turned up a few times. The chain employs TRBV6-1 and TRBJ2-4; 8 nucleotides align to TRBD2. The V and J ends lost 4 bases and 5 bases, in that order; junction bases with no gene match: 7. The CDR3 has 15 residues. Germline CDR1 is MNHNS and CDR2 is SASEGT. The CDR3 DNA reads TGTGCCAGCAGTGTAGCGGGACTAACCGAAAACATTCAGTACTTC. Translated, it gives CASSVAGLTENIQYF.

The CDR3 nucleotides read TGTGCCAGCAGTTCAGCGGGGGGGGCACACAATGAGCAGTTCTTC. Amino acids: CASSSAGGAHNEQFF. The chain employs TRBV27 and TRBJ2-1; 10 bases are a match to TRBD2. The CDR3 runs 15 residues. Germline loops: CDR1 MNHEY, CDR2 SMNVEV (reference sequence). J gave up 5 bases and V 4 bases, and 5 bases lay outside the gene matches.

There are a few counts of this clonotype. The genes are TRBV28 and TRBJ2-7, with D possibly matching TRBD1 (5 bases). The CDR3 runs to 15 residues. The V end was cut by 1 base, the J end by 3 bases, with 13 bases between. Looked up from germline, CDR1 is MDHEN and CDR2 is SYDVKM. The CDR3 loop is CASSLSQGRDYEQYF. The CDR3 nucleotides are TGTGCCAGCAGTTTATCCCAGGGAAGAGACTACGAGCAGTACTTC.

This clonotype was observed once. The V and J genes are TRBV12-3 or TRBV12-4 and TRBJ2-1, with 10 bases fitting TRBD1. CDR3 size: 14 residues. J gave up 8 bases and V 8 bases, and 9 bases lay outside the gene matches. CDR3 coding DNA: TGTGCCAGCCGCCACTGGACAGGGGGGGATGAGCAGTTCTTC. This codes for CASRHWTGGDEQFF.

CDR3 sequence: CASSSGLAGEAFF. The CDR3 coding sequence is TGTGCCAGCAGCTCGGGACTGGCTGGTGAAGCTTTCTTT. The chain joins TRBV7-2 to TRBJ1-1; the D gene is possibly TRBD1 (5 bases). In germline, CDR1 is SGHTA, CDR2 FQGNSA. The V gene lost 4 bases and the J gene lost 7 bases, with 13 bases spanning the gap. This CDR3 region has 13 residues.

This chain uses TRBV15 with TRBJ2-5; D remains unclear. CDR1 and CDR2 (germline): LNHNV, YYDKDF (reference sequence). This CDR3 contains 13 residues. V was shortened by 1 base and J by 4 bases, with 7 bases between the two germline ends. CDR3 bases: TGTGCCACCAGCAGAGGAGGCCCAGAGACCCAGTACTTC. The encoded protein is CATSRGGPETQYF.

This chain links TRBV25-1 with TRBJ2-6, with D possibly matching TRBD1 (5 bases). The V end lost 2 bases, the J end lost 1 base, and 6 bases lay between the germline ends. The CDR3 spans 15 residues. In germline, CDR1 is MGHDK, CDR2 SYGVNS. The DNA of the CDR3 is TGTGCCAGCAGTGAAGCAGGGTCTGGGGCCAACGTCCTGACTTTC. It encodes CASSEAGSGANVLTF.

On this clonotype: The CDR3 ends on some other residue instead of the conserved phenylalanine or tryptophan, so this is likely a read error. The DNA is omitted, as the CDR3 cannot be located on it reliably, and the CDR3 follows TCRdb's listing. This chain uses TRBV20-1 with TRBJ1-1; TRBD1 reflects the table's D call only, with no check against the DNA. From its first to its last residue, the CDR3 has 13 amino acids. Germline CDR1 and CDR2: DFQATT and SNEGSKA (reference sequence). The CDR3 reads CSARDSVGLTLGV.

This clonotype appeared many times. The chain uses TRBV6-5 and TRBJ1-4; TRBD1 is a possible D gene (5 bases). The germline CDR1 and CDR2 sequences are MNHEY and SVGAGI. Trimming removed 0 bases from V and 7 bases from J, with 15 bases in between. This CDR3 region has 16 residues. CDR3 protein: CASSYSSLGVGEKLFF. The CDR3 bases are TGTGCCAGCAGTTACTCGAGTTTGGGGGTGGGTGAAAAACTGTTTTTT.

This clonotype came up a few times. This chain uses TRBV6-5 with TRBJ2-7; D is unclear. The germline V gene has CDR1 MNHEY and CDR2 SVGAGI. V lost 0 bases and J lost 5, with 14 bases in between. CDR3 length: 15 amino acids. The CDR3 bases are TGTGCCAGCAGTTACTCGGTAGGCAGGTCCCACGAGCAGTACTTC. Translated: CASSYSVGRSHEQYF.

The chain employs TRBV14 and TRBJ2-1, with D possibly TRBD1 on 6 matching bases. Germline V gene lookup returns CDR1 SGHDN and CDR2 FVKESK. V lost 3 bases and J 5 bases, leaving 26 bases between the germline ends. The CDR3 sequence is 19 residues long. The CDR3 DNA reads TGTGCCAGCAGCCAGAGAAAATATAGACCGGGACATCCTCACAATGAGCAGTTCTTC. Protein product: CASSQRKYRPGHPHNEQFF.

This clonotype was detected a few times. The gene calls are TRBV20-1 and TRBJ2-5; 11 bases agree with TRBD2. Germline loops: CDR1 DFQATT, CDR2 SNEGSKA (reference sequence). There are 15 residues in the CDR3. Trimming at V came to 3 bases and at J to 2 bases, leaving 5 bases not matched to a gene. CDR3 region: CSARPTSGTQETQYF. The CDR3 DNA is TGCAGTGCTAGGCCGACTAGCGGGACTCAAGAGACCCAGTACTTC.

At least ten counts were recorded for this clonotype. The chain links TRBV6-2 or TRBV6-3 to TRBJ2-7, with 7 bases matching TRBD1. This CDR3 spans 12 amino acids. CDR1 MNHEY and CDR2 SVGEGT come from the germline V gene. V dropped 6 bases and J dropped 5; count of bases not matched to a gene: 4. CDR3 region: CASSRQGDEQYF. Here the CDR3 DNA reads TGTGCCAGCAGCAGACAGGGAGACGAGCAGTACTTC.

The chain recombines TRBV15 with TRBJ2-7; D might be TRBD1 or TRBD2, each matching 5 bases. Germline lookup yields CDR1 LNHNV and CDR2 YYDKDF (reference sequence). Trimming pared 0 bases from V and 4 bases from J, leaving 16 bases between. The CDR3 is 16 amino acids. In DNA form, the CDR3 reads TGTGCCACCAGCAGAGATACGGCAGAGGGGTTTTACGAGCAGTACTTC. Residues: CATSRDTAEGFYEQYF.

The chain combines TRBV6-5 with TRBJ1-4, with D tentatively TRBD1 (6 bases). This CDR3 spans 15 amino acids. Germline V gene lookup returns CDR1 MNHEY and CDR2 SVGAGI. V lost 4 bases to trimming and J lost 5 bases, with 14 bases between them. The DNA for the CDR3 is TGTGCCAGCAGTTCCACCGGGACAAGCAATGAAAAACTGTTTTTT. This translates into CASSSTGTSNEKLFF.